This entry lists 27 T cell receptor beta chains sequenced from one sample in a study of vaccination and CD4 T cells after COVID-19. Antigens for these TCRs are unknown. Once obtained from cultured CD4+ T cells, the DNA was sequenced using the Oncomine TCR Beta short-read assay. One entry per CDR3 protein, called by TCRdb with MiXCR from the PCR reads. The table records 14,000 to 15,000 distinct CDR3 sequences, approximately 50% of them present only once. Regarding treatment: approximately nine-day PBMC culture with coronavirus spike peptide pools or control peptides (ViraFEST assay). This specimen was cultured CD4+ T cells from blood, taken after SARS-CoV-2 vaccination. The receptor source for this set is a human donor with COVID-19.

This clonotype was picked up a small number of times. The rearrangement links TRBV5-8 to TRBJ1-5, with 8 bases that match TRBD1. This CDR3 is 15 amino acids long. Germline V gene lookup returns CDR1 SGHTS and CDR2 YDEGEE. V lost 5 bases, J lost 7 bases, and 11 bases stayed unmatched. The chain's CDR3 is CASRVRTGLGQPQHF. The CDR3 DNA sequence: TGTGCCAGCAGGGTACGGACAGGGTTAGGGCAGCCCCAGCATTTT.

This clonotype occurred once. This chain connects TRBV10-3 to TRBJ2-6; D is undetermined. CDR1 ENHRY and CDR2 SYGVKD come from the germline V gene. The CDR3 runs 14 residues. V lost 7 bases and J lost 2, with 9 bases in between. This CDR3 is CAITPTPGANVLTF. In DNA, the CDR3 is TGTGCCATCACCCCCACCCCTGGGGCCAACGTCCTGACTTTC.

The chain combines TRBV6-5 with TRBJ2-5; D not certain. CDR3 length: 15 amino acids. The V gene lost 3 bases and the J gene lost 1 base, with 12 bases spanning the gap. Germline CDR1 is MNHEY and CDR2 is SVGAGI. CDR3 DNA sequence: TGTGCCAGCAGTTATATCGTCGGGTTCCAAGAGACCCAGTACTTC. Protein sequence: CASSYIVGFQETQYF.

This clonotype was counted between two and nine times. The genes are TRBV12-3 or TRBV12-4 and TRBJ1-2; 7 nucleotides align to TRBD1. V lost 6 bases, J lost 4 bases, and 5 bases stayed unmatched. The length of the CDR3 is 13 residues. CDR3 sequence: CASRAQGIYGYTF. Written as DNA, the CDR3 is TGTGCCAGCAGGGCACAGGGGATCTATGGCTACACCTTC.

The V gene is TRBV19, the J gene TRBJ2-3; the match to TRBD2 covers 8 bases. This CDR3 is 16 amino acids long. CDR1 is LNHDA, CDR2 SQIVND, per germline (reference sequence). The V and J ends lost 3 bases and 1 base, in that order; junction bases with no gene match: 6. The CDR3 nucleotides read TGTGCCAGTAGTATCCAGGGACTAGGGGGCACAGATACGCAGTATTTT. This encodes CASSIQGLGGTDTQYF. The full variable domain, rest sourced from reference TRBV19 and TRBJ2-3, is DGGITQSPKYLFRKEGQNVTLSCEQNLNHDAMYWYRQDPGQGLRLIYYSQIVNDFQKGDIAEGYSVSREKKESFPLTVTSAQKNPTAFYLCASSIQGLGGTDTQYFGPGTRLTVL.

The chain employs TRBV27 and TRBJ2-5; TRBD1 matches at 10 bases. The CDR3 is made up of 17 amino acids. V lost 5 bases to trimming and J lost 2 bases; unmatched junction nucleotides: 11. Looked up from germline, CDR1 is MNHEY and CDR2 is SMNVEV (reference sequence). DNA of the CDR3: TGTGCCAGCAGTAAATTGACAGGGGGCGCGTCACAAGAGACCCAGTACTTC. Protein: CASSKLTGGASQETQYF.

This sequence joins TRBV6-5 and TRBJ1-5; D uncertain. This CDR3 spans 13 amino acids. Germline assignment: CDR1 MNHEY and CDR2 SVGAGI. The V gene lost 3 bases and the J gene lost 4 bases, with 7 bases spanning the gap. Here the CDR3 DNA reads TGTGCCAGCAGTTATACCGATAATCAGCCCCAGCATTTT. Translation: CASSYTDNQPQHF.

This chain uses TRBV4-3 with TRBJ2-5, with 7 nucleotides matching TRBD2. Germline V gives CDR1 LGHNA, CDR2 YSLEER. This CDR3 spans 15 amino acids. V dropped 4 bases and J dropped 5; count of bases not matched to a gene: 10. CDR3 nucleotide sequence: TGCGCCAGCAGCCCCCGTGGGGGGGAGAGGGAGACCCAGTACTTC. This gives the protein CASSPRGGERETQYF.

The chain links TRBV9 to TRBJ1-6, with D uncertain. V shed 0 bases and J shed 7 bases, with 11 bases lying between them. The CDR3 is made up of 15 amino acids. Germline CDR1 is SGDLS and CDR2 is YYNGEE. CDR3 bases: TGTGCCAGCAGCGTAGTAGGGCAGATCAATTCACCCCTCCACTTT. Translated: CASSVVGQINSPLHF.

Only a few counts were recorded for this clonotype. CDR3 region: CASSYRPTNYSNQPQHF. CDR3 DNA sequence: TGTGCCAGCAGTTACCGACCGACCAACTATAGCAATCAGCCCCAGCATTTT. J is TRBJ1-5 and V is TRBV6-5; no clear D gene. The CDR3 runs to 17 residues. Germline CDR1 reads MNHEY; CDR2 reads SVGAGI. V was pared by 2 bases and J by 0 bases, with 14 bases between.

The chain carries TRBV6-5 and TRBJ1-5, with TRBD1 as a possible D gene (6 bases). The germline V gene encodes CDR1 MNHEY and CDR2 SVGAGI. The V and J ends lost 8 bases and 5 bases respectively, with 16 bases between them. CDR3 length equals 14 residues. In DNA, the CDR3 is TGTGCCAGCGGTTCACAGGGTACTCATCAGCCCCAGCATTTT. Residues: CASGSQGTHQPQHF.

The chain recombines TRBV5-1 with TRBJ2-1; D is unclear. CDR3 length equals 11 residues. Germline assignment: CDR1 SGHRS and CDR2 YFSETQ. Trimming removed 2 bases from V and 6 bases from J, with 3 bases in between. The CDR3 is CASSFSNEQFF. The CDR3 DNA is TGCGCCAGCAGCTTTTCCAATGAGCAGTTCTTC.

The gene calls are TRBV6-1 and TRBJ2-7; the match to TRBD2 covers 10 bases. This CDR3 is 15 amino acids long. V lost 6 bases to trimming and J lost 1 base; unmatched junction nucleotides: 6. The germline V gene has CDR1 MNHNS and CDR2 SASEGT. The chain's CDR3 is CASSRTSGKSYEQYF. As DNA, the CDR3 is TGTGCCAGCAGCCGGACTAGCGGAAAATCCTACGAGCAGTACTTC.

This chain joins TRBV18 and TRBJ2-3, with a weak D call TRBD1 (6 bases). V was shortened by 4 bases and J by 2 bases, with 13 bases between the two germline ends. There are 15 residues in the CDR3. Germline V CDR1 and CDR2: KGHSH, LQKENI. CDR3 in amino acids: CASSLRDKLTDTQYF. CDR3 DNA sequence: TGTGCCAGCTCACTCCGGGACAAGCTCACAGATACGCAGTATTTT.

This sequence joins TRBV12-3 or TRBV12-4 and TRBJ2-2; the match to TRBD2 covers 11 bases. The CDR3 consists of 15 residues. V lost 6 bases, J lost 5 bases, and 5 bases stayed unmatched. The CDR3 loop is CASRPTSGETGELFF. The DNA of the CDR3 is TGTGCCAGCAGGCCGACTAGCGGGGAGACCGGGGAGCTGTTTTTT.

Worth noting for this clonotype: A read error may account for a junction end that differs from germline. The V gene is TRBV11-2, the J gene TRBJ1-1; D possibly corresponds to TRBD1 (5 bases). This CDR3 has 13 amino acids. The germline V gene has CDR1 SGHAT and CDR2 FQNNGV. The CDR3 nucleotides read TGTGCCAGCAGCTTAGTCCCGGACACAGAAGCTTTCTTT. Residues: CASSLVPDTEAFF. The variable domain in full, completed from reference TRBV11-2 and TRBJ1-1, reads EAGVAQSPRYKIIEKRQSVAFWCNPISGHATLYWYQQILGQGPKLLIQFQNNGVVDDSQLPKDRFSAERLKGVDSTLKIQPAKLEDSAVYLCASSLVPDTEAFFGQGTRLTVV.

This clonotype was picked up a small number of times. V is TRBV10-1 and J is TRBJ2-1; tentative D call: TRBD2 (7 bases). CDR1 is WNHNN, CDR2 SYGVQD, per germline (reference sequence). This CDR3 has 16 residues. V gave up 0 bases and J gave up 4 bases, with 13 bases separating them. CDR3 coding DNA: TGCGCCAGCAGTGAGTCCTTGGGGGGGCTGTACAATGAGCAGTTCTTC. It encodes CASSESLGGLYNEQFF.

In this sample, this clonotype turned up a few times. V usage is TRBV21-1 and J usage is TRBJ2-7. TRBV21-1 is flagged as a pseudogene. The CDR3 contains 13 residues. The CDR3 protein is CASSKGGDYEQYF. DNA for the CDR3: TGTGCCAGCAGCAAAGGAGGAGACTACGAGCAGTACTTC.

The rearrangement uses TRBV2 and TRBJ2-5, with D possibly being TRBD1 (6 bases). The CDR3 is made up of 14 amino acids. Per germline, CDR1 SNHLY and CDR2 FYNNEI. With 6 bases removed from V and 2 bases from J, the gap between germline ends came to 13 bases. CDR3 region: CASRIDRTQETQYF. The DNA for the CDR3 is TGTGCCAGCAGGATCGACAGGACGCAAGAGACCCAGTACTTC.

The genes are TRBV19 and TRBJ2-5; D possibly uses TRBD1 or TRBD2 (5 bases each). This CDR3 contains 17 residues. V shed 5 bases and J shed 7 bases, with 26 bases lying between them. Germline assignment: CDR1 LNHDA and CDR2 SQIVND (reference sequence). CDR3 nucleotides: TGTGCCAGTAGTCCGGGCAGGGCGGATGGGGGTCGAGGGACCCAGTACTTC. Protein: CASSPGRADGGRGTQYF.

The chain couples TRBV6-1 to TRBJ2-5; a possible D gene is TRBD1 (5 bases). V gave up 6 bases and J gave up 0 bases, with 8 bases separating them. The CDR3 extends over 13 amino acids. The germline CDR1 and CDR2 sequences are MNHNS and SASEGT. In nucleotides, the CDR3 is TGTGCCAGCAGGGCGGACAACCAAGAGACCCAGTACTTC. This gives the protein CASRADNQETQYF.

This clonotype was counted a few times. This chain's CDR3 is CASSTRDRGFEQYF. In DNA form, the CDR3 reads TGTGCCAGTAGTACCCGGGACAGGGGTTTCGAGCAGTACTTC. This sequence joins TRBV19 and TRBJ2-7; TRBD1 agrees at 10 bases. Trimming removed 4 bases from V and 6 bases from J; junction bases left unmatched: 6. The length of the CDR3 is 14 residues. Germline V gene lookup returns CDR1 LNHDA and CDR2 SQIVND (reference sequence).

This clonotype has just a few counts. The chain has TRBV6-5 and TRBJ1-5; D not certain. The CDR3 is 14 amino acids. Germline V gene lookup returns CDR1 MNHEY and CDR2 SVGAGI. The V gene lost 2 bases and the J gene lost 3 bases, with 8 bases spanning the gap. The DNA of the CDR3 is TGTGCCAGCAGTTACGCCGGGGTCAATCAGCCCCAGCATTTT. Amino acids: CASSYAGVNQPQHF.

V is TRBV19 and J is TRBJ2-7; D remains ambiguous. V was pared by 6 bases and J by 0 bases, with 12 bases between. The CDR3 runs 14 residues. Germline V gives CDR1 LNHDA, CDR2 SQIVND (reference sequence). CDR3 amino acids: CASRERRSSYEQYF. In DNA, the CDR3 is TGTGCCAGTAGAGAAAGGCGGAGCTCCTACGAGCAGTACTTC.

This clonotype has more than one count but fewer than ten. The rearrangement joins TRBV6-1 to TRBJ1-2, with D perhaps TRBD1 (5 bases). This CDR3 spans 12 amino acids. V shed 6 bases and J shed 8 bases, with 13 bases lying between them. Germline lookup yields CDR1 MNHNS and CDR2 SASEGT. The CDR3 DNA reads TGTGCCAGCAGGGGGGGAGTCCCCGGCTACACCTTC. Translation: CASRGGVPGYTF.

The V and J genes are TRBV10-3 and TRBJ2-2; 9 nucleotides align to TRBD2. Germline trimming cut 3 bases from V and 3 bases from J; bases unmatched to any gene: 5. CDR3 size: 16 residues. CDR1 is ENHRY and CDR2 is SYGVKD in the germline V gene. The chain's CDR3 is CAISDKRLADTGELFF. The CDR3 DNA sequence: TGTGCCATCAGTGACAAGAGACTAGCGGACACCGGGGAGCTGTTTTTT.

The rearrangement uses TRBV27 and TRBJ2-5; D may be TRBD1 or TRBD2 (6 bases each). The V end was cut by 7 bases, the J end by 5 bases, with 17 bases between. This CDR3 spans 14 amino acids. Germline loops: CDR1 MNHEY, CDR2 SMNVEV (reference sequence). The CDR3 spells CASTSPGAGETQYF. The CDR3 region has the DNA TGTGCCAGCACCTCCCCGGGGGCGGGGGAGACCCAGTACTTC.